These 12 T cell receptor beta chains originate from one sample sequenced in a study of blood T cell repertoires in COVID-19. Only in-frame clones appear in the TCRdb table, and some are missing; sequencing was by immunoSEQ multiplex PCR. The sample has tens of thousands of clones, around 82% seen once; the top ten hold roughly 6.7%. Sequences were obtained from peripheral blood. The receptors here all came from a human donor in a cohort sampled during active COVID-19.

The rearrangement links TRBV9 to TRBJ1-2; possibly TRBD1 for D (6 bases). The germline V and J ends were trimmed by 4 bases and 2 bases, with 9 bases remaining between them. The CDR3 is 13 residues long. CDR1 is SGDLS, CDR2 YYNGEE, per germline. CDR3 protein: CASSTQGNYGYTF. In DNA, the CDR3 is TGTGCCAGCAGCACACAGGGCAACTATGGCTACACCTTC.

This clone was detected a few times. The chain recombines TRBV5-4 with TRBJ2-3; tentative D call: TRBD2 (6 bases). Germline CDR1 SGHNT, CDR2 YYREEE (reference sequence). V lost 3 bases and J 2 bases, leaving 13 bases between the germline ends. This CDR3 contains 15 residues. The CDR3 protein is CASSSGVAVTDTQYF. CDR3 bases: TGTGCCAGCAGCTCGGGGGTGGCGGTCACAGATACGCAGTATTTT. The whole variable domain, filled in from reference TRBV5-4 and TRBJ2-3, reads ETGVTQSPTHLIKTRGQQVTLRCSSQSGHNTVSWYQQALGQGPQFIFQYYREEENGRGNFPPRFSGLQFPNYSSELNVNALELDDSALYLCASSSGVAVTDTQYFGPGTRLTVL.

The chain carries TRBV7-3 and TRBJ2-7; 12 nucleotides line up with TRBD1. V was pared by 1 base and J by 4 bases, with 8 bases of the junction left unmatched. CDR1 and CDR2 from the germline V gene are SGHTA and FQGTGA. The CDR3 contains 17 residues. The DNA of the CDR3 is TGTGCCAGCAGCTTAAGGAAGGGACAGGGGGCAGGGTACGAGCAGTACTTC. Its protein is CASSLRKGQGAGYEQYF.

This clone was recorded once. J is TRBJ1-6 and V is TRBV27; perhaps TRBD1 as D (5 bases). V dropped 6 bases and J dropped 0 bases, with 18 bases sitting between them. CDR1 and CDR2 (germline): MNHEY, SMNVEV (reference sequence). This CDR3 spans 18 amino acids. CDR3 loop: CASRNVQGMGSYNSPLHF. The CDR3 nucleotides are TGTGCCAGCAGGAACGTGCAGGGAATGGGCTCCTATAATTCACCCCTCCACTTT.

The V gene is TRBV5-1, the J gene TRBJ2-5; D is uncertain. The CDR3 totals 14 residues. Germline CDR1 reads SGHRS; CDR2 reads YFSETQ. Trimming removed 0 bases from V and 0 bases from J, with 6 bases in between. The CDR3 protein is CASSLEADQETQYF. CDR3 nucleotide sequence: TGCGCCAGCAGCTTGGAGGCGGACCAAGAGACCCAGTACTTC.

This rearrangement joins TRBV6-2 or TRBV6-3 to TRBJ1-1; tentatively, D is TRBD1 (5 bases). Germline V CDR1 and CDR2: MNHEY, SVGEGT. This CDR3 has 15 amino acids. Trimming cost V 5 bases and J 0 bases, with 13 bases left between them. The CDR3 loop reads CASSGSGHLNTEAFF. Written as DNA, the CDR3 is TGTGCCAGCAGTGGATCCGGACACCTGAACACTGAAGCTTTCTTT.

V is TRBV7-2 and J is TRBJ2-5, with D maybe TRBD2 (6 bases). CDR1 SGHTA and CDR2 FQGNSA come from the germline V gene. Between the trimmed V and J ends, which lost 1 base and 1 base, there was a span of 13 bases. The CDR3 spans 16 residues. The CDR3 region is CASSLGGTHPQETQYF. The CDR3 DNA sequence: TGTGCCAGCAGCTTAGGGGGGACTCACCCCCAAGAGACCCAGTACTTC.

Only one count was recorded for this clone. The J gene is TRBJ1-2, the V gene TRBV5-1; TRBD1 agrees at 9 bases. V trimming: 5 bases; J trimming: 1 base; junction bases outside the gene matches: 9. CDR3 length: 16 amino acids. Germline CDR1 SGHRS, CDR2 YFSETQ. CDR3 sequence: CASSSSPGQGNYGYTF. The CDR3 nucleotides are TGCGCCAGCAGTTCCAGCCCGGGACAGGGTAACTATGGCTACACCTTC.

The CDR3 protein is CASSSTGFQETQYF. The DNA of the CDR3 is TGCGCCAGCAGCTCGACAGGGTTTCAAGAGACCCAGTACTTC. The genes are TRBV5-1 and TRBJ2-5; 7 positions match TRBD1. The CDR3 totals 14 residues. CDR1 and CDR2 (germline): SGHRS, YFSETQ. V trimming: 3 bases; J trimming: 2 bases; junction bases outside the gene matches: 4. Using reference TRBV5-1 and TRBJ2-5 for the parts outside the CDR3, the full variable domain is KAGVTQTPRYLIKTRGQQVTLSCSPISGHRSVSWYQQTPGQGLQFLFEYFSETQRNKGNFPGRFSGRQFSNSRSEMNVSTLELGDSALYLCASSSTGFQETQYFGPGTRLLVL.

This rearrangement joins TRBV30 to TRBJ1-4; D not resolved. Per the germline V gene, CDR1 is GTSNPN and CDR2 is SVGIG (reference sequence). The CDR3 covers 18 residues. Trimming stripped 0 bases from V and 3 bases from J, with 20 bases between. In DNA, the CDR3 is TGTGCCTGGAGTGTACCTCGAAGAAGTGCCGGGGCTAATGAAAAACTGTTTTTT. Translation: CAWSVPRRSAGANEKLFF.

This clone was observed once. The chain combines TRBV30 with TRBJ1-6, with D possibly TRBD1 on 6 matching bases. In germline, CDR1 is GTSNPN, CDR2 SVGIG (reference sequence). CDR3 length equals 17 residues. V was clipped by 1 base and J by 3 bases, with 16 bases between them. CDR3 region: CAWSDTTGHFYNSPLHF. The CDR3 nucleotides read TGTGCCTGGAGTGACACGACAGGACACTTCTATAATTCACCCCTCCACTTT.

This rearrangement joins TRBV6-6 to TRBJ2-2; 9 positions agree with TRBD1. This CDR3 has 14 amino acids. With V trimmed by 7 bases and J by 4 bases, 4 bases remained unmatched. Germline CDR1 and CDR2: MNHNY and SVGAGI (reference sequence). CDR3 coding DNA: TGTGCCAGCACGCGGGACAGGGTCACCGGGGAGCTGTTTTTT. Its translation: CASTRDRVTGELFF.